This T cell receptor (beta chain) was observed in a study of shared clonotypes between healthy human individuals. Measured with immunoSEQ multiplex PCR; TCRdb has only the in-frame clones, and not every one. The sample shows 490,000 or so clones, around three quarters of them seen only once. V was clipped by 6 bases and J by 4 bases; unmatched bases: 13. The germline V gene has CDR1 SGHVS and CDR2 FQNEAQ. This CDR3 comprises 17 residues. Participating donors were healthy, HIV-negative adults free of recent acute infections or vaccinations. Sequenced: PBMCs. The receptor was derived from a woman aged 40 to 50 in good health. Some clones in this sample may be carry-over from other donors' samples. The chain joins TRBV7-8 to TRBJ2-5; 11 nucleotides line up with TRBD1. The CDR3 reads CASRGQGGATRGETQYF. CDR3 DNA sequence: TGTGCCAGCAGGGGACAGGGGGGCGCCACCCGGGGAGAGACCCAGTACTTC.